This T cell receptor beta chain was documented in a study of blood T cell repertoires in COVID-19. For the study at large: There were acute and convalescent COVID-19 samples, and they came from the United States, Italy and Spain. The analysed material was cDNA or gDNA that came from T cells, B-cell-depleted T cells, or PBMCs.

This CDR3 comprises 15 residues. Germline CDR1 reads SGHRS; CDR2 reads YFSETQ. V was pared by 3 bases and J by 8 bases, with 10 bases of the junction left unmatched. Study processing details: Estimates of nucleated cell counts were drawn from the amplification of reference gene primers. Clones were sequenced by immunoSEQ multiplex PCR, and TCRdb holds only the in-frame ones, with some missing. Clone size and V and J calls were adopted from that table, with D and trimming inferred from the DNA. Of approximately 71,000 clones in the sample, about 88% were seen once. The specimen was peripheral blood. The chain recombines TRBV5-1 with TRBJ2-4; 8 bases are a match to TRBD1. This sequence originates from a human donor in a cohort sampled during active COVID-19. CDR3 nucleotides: TGCGCCAGCAGCTCGGGGACAGGATTAACCCACATTCAGTACTTC. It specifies CASSSGTGLTHIQYF.